This T cell receptor (beta chain) was sequenced in a study of T cell responses to AZD1222 COVID-19 vaccine. Study-level results: Seropositive AZD1222 recipients at baseline numbered only 6 or 7. Spike-specific TCR breadth rose after two AZD1222 doses, and depth rose as well. Nearly half of unique spike-specific TCRs reportedly avoided B.1.351 and B.1.1.7 mutated regions.

To note about this clone: Its antigen is not known.

Libraries were prepared by immunoSEQ multiplex PCR; TCRdb keeps only in-frame clonotypes and omits some of them. This table has approximately 210,000 clones, approximately 94% appearing once. The germline V and J ends were trimmed by 3 bases and 7 bases, with 9 bases remaining between them. The CDR3 sequence is 13 residues long. Germline-derived CDR1 and CDR2 are LNHDA and SQIVND (reference sequence). The receptor comes from an adult who received the MenACWY meningococcal vaccine as a control. The sample here was peripheral blood, taken 28 days after the second dose of the MenACWY control vaccine. J is TRBJ2-2 and V is TRBV19; maybe TRBD2 (6 bases). As DNA, the CDR3 is TGTGCCAGTAGTATCGCGGGGTTCGGGGAGCTGTTTTTT. Translating it yields CASSIAGFGELFF.